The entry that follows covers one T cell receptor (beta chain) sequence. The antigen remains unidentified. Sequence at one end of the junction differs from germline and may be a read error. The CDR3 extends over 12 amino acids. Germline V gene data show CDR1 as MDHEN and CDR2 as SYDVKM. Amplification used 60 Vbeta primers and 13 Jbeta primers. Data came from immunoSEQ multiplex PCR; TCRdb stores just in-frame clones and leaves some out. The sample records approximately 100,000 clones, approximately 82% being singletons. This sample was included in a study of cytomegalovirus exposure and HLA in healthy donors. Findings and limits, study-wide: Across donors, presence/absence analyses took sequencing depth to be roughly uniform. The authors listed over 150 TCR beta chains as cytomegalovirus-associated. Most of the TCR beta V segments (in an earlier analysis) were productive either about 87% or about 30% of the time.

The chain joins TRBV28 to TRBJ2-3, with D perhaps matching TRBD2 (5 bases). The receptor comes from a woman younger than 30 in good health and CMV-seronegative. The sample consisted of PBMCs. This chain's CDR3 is CASHEGADTRYF. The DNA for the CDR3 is TGTGCCAGCCACGAGGGAGCAGATACGCGGTATTTT. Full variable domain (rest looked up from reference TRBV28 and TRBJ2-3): DVKVTQSSRYLVKRTGEKVFLECVQDMDHENMFWYRQDPGLGLRLIYFSYDVKMKEKGDIPEGYSVSREKKERFSLILESASTNQTSMYLCASHEGADTRYFGPGTRLTVL.